These 4 T cell receptor beta chains were sequenced from one sample in a study of chemoradiotherapy in HPV16-positive cancers. TCRdb's copy holds only in-frame clones and misses some; the assay was immunoSEQ multiplex PCR. Among 13,000 to 15,000 clones listed, around 90% were seen once. The material was blood, obtained from a patient who underwent chemoradiotherapy. These receptors were taken from a human donor with HPV-associated anogenital cancer.

J is TRBJ2-1 and V is TRBV4-1, with D perhaps matching TRBD2 (5 bases). V dropped 1 base and J dropped 5 bases, with 12 bases sitting between them. Germline V gives CDR1 MGHRA, CDR2 YSYEKL. The CDR3 extends over 15 amino acids. The DNA for the CDR3 is TGCGCCAGCAGCCAAGTTGAGGGTGGTAACAATGAGCAGTTCTTC. Amino acids: CASSQVEGGNNEQFF.

This clone was picked up a small number of times. The J gene is TRBJ1-4, the V gene TRBV19, with D unresolved. CDR1 and CDR2 from the germline V gene are LNHDA and SQIVND (reference sequence). V lost 1 base and J lost 0, with 6 bases in between. This CDR3 contains 15 residues. As DNA, the CDR3 is TGTGCCAGTAGTATAGGGGATACAACTAATGAAAAACTGTTTTTT. Translation gives CASSIGDTTNEKLFF. Complete variable domain (other parts from reference TRBV19 and TRBJ1-4): DGGITQSPKYLFRKEGQNVTLSCEQNLNHDAMYWYRQDPGQGLRLIYYSQIVNDFQKGDIAEGYSVSREKKESFPLTVTSAQKNPTAFYLCASSIGDTTNEKLFFGSGTQLSVL.

This chain links TRBV27 with TRBJ2-7, with 12 positions matching TRBD1. With 3 bases clipped from V and 6 bases from J, the junction kept 12 bases outside the gene matches. The CDR3 length is 17 residues. Germline V gives CDR1 MNHEY, CDR2 SMNVEV (reference sequence). CDR3 in amino acids: CASSFGMLGQGAGEQYF. CDR3 in DNA: TGTGCCAGCAGTTTCGGGATGCTGGGACAGGGGGCTGGCGAGCAGTACTTC.

The V call is TRBV6-1, the J call TRBJ2-1; TRBD2 matches at 9 bases. V shed 2 bases and J 2 bases; nucleotides not matched to a gene: 16. This CDR3 has 20 residues. The germline gives CDR1 MNHNS, CDR2 SASEGT. Written as DNA, the CDR3 is TGTGCCAGCAGTGAATATTATTTTCCGGCGGGGGGGGCCCCCTACAATGAGCAGTTCTTC. It yields the protein CASSEYYFPAGGAPYNEQFF.